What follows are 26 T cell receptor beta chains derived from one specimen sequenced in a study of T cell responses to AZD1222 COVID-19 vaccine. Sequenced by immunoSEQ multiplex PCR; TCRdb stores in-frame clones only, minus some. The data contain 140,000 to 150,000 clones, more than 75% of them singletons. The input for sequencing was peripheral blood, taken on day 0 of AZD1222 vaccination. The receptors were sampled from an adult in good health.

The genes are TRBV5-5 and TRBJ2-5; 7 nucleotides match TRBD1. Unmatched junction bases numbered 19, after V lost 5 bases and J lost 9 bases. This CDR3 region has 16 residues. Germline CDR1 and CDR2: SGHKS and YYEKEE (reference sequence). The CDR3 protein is CASSHLPGQRREAQYF. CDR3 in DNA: TGTGCCAGCAGTCACCTCCCGGGACAGAGAAGAGAAGCCCAGTACTTC.

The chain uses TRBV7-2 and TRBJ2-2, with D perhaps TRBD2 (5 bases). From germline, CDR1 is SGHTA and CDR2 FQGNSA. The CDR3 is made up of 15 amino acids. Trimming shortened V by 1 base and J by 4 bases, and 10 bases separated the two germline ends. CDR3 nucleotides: TGTGCCAGCAGCTTAGTGGCCGGGATCACCGGGGAGCTGTTTTTT. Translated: CASSLVAGITGELFF.

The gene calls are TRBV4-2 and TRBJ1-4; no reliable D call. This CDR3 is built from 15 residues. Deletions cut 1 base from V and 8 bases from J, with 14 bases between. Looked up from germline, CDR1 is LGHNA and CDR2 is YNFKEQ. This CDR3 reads CASSQVWAVGEKLFF. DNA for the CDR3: TGTGCCAGCAGCCAAGTCTGGGCGGTAGGGGAAAAACTGTTTTTT.

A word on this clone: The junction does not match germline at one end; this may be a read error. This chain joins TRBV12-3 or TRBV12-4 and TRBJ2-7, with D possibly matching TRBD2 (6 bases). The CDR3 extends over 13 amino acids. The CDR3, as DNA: TGTGCCAGCAGTCCCCTGGGGAGGACCGGGGAGAAATTC. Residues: CASSPLGRTGEKF.

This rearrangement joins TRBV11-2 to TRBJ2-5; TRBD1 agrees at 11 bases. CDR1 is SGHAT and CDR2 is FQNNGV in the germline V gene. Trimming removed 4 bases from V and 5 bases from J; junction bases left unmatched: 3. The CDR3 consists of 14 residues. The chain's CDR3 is CASSYGQGAETQYF. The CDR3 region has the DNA TGTGCCAGCAGCTATGGACAGGGGGCGGAGACCCAGTACTTC.

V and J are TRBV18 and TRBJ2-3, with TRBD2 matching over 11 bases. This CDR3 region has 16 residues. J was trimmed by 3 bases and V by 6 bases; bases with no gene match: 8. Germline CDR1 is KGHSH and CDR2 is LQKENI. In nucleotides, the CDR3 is TGTGCCAGCTCCCGGGTCGTAGCGGGAGGGACAGATACGCAGTATTTT. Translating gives CASSRVVAGGTDTQYF.

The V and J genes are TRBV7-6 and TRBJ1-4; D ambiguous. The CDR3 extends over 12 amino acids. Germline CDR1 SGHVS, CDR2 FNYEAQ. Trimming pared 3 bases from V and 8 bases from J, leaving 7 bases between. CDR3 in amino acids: CASSFAGEKLFF. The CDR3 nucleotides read TGTGCCAGCAGCTTCGCGGGAGAAAAACTGTTTTTT. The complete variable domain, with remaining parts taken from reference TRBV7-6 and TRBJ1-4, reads GAGVSQSPRYKVTKRGQDVALRCDPISGHVSLYWYRQALGQGPEFLTYFNYEAQQDKSGLPNDRFSAERPEGSISTLTIQRTEQRDSAMYRCASSFAGEKLFFGSGTQLSVL.

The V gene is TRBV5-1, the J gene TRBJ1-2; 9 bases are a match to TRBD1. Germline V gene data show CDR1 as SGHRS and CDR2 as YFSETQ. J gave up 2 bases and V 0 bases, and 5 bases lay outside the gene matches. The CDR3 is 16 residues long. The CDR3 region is CASSLAVQGANYGYTF. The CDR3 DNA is TGCGCCAGCAGCTTGGCAGTACAGGGGGCGAACTATGGCTACACCTTC. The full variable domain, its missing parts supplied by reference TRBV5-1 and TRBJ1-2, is KAGVTQTPRYLIKTRGQQVTLSCSPISGHRSVSWYQQTPGQGLQFLFEYFSETQRNKGNFPGRFSGRQFSNSRSEMNVSTLELGDSALYLCASSLAVQGANYGYTFGSGTRLTVV.

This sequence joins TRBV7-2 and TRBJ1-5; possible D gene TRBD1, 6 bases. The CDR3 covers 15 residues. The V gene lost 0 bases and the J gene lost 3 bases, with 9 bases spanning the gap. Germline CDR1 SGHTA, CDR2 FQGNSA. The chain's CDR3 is CASSLARGANQPQHF. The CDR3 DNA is TGTGCCAGCAGCTTAGCGAGGGGGGCCAATCAGCCCCAGCATTTT.

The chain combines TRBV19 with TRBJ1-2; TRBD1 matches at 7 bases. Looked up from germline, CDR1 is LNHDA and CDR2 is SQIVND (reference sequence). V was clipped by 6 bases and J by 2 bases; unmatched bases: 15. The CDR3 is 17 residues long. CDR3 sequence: CASRNQGEPVPNYGYTF. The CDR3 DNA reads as TGTGCCAGTAGGAACCAGGGGGAACCCGTTCCCAACTATGGCTACACCTTC.

The CDR3 reads CARPTYRQAIYEQYF. The CDR3 nucleotides read TGCGCCAGGCCGACTTATAGACAGGCTATATACGAGCAGTACTTC. This chain links TRBV10-1 with TRBJ2-7, with D tentatively TRBD1 (6 bases). V gave up 9 bases and J gave up 4 bases, with 22 bases separating them. The CDR3 is made up of 15 amino acids. The germline gives CDR1 WNHNN, CDR2 SYGVQD (reference sequence).

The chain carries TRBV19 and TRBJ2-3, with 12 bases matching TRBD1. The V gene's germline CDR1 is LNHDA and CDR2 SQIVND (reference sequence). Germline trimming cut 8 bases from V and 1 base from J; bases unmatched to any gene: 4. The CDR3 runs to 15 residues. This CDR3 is CASGGQGAGTDTQYF. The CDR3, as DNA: TGTGCCAGTGGGGGACAGGGGGCTGGCACAGATACGCAGTATTTT.

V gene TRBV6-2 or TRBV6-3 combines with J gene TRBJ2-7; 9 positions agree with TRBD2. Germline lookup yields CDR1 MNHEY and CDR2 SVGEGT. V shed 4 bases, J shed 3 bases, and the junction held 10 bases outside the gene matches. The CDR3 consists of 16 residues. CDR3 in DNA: TGTGCCAGCAGTTTTGAGCGGGGGGCTTCCTTCTACGAGCAGTACTTC. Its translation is CASSFERGASFYEQYF.

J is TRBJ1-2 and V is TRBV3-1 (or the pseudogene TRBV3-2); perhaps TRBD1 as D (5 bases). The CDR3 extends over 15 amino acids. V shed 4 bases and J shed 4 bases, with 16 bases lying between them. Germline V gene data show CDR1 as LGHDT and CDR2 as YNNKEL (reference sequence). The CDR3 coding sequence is TGTGCCAGCAGCCCAGAGATGGGGGAGGCCTATGGCTACACCTTC. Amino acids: CASSPEMGEAYGYTF.

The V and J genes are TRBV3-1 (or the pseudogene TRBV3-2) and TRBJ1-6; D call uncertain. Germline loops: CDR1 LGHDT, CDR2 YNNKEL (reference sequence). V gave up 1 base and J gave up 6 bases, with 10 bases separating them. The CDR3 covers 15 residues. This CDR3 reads CASSQVGSGNSPLHF. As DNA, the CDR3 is TGTGCCAGCAGCCAAGTGGGAAGCGGTAATTCACCCCTCCACTTT.

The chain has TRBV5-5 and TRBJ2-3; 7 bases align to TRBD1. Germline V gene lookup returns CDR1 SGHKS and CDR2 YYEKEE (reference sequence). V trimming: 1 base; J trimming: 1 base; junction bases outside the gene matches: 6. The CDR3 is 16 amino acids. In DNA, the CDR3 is TGTGCCAGCAGCTTGACGGCGACAGGGCGCACAGATACGCAGTATTTT. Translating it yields CASSLTATGRTDTQYF.

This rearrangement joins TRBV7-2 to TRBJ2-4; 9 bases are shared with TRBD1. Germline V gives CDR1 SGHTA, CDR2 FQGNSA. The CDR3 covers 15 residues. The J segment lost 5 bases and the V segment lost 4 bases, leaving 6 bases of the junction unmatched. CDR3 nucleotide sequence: TGTGCCAGCAGCTCACCCCGGGACAGGGAAAACATTCAGTACTTC. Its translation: CASSSPRDRENIQYF. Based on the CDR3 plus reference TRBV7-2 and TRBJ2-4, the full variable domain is GAGVSQSPSNKVTEKGKDVELRCDPISGHTALYWYRQSLGQGLEFLIYFQGNSAPDKSGLPSDRFSAERTGGSVSTLTIQRTQQEDSAVYLCASSSPRDRENIQYFGAGTRLSVL.

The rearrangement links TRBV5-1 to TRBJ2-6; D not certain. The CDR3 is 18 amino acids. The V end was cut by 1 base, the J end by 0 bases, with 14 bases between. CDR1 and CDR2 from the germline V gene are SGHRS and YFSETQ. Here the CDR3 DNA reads TGCGCCAGCAGCTTGTTTGGTTCCCCACCCTCTGGGGCCAACGTCCTGACTTTC. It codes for CASSLFGSPPSGANVLTF. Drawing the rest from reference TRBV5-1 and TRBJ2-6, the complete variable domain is KAGVTQTPRYLIKTRGQQVTLSCSPISGHRSVSWYQQTPGQGLQFLFEYFSETQRNKGNFPGRFSGRQFSNSRSEMNVSTLELGDSALYLCASSLFGSPPSGANVLTFGAGSRLTVL.

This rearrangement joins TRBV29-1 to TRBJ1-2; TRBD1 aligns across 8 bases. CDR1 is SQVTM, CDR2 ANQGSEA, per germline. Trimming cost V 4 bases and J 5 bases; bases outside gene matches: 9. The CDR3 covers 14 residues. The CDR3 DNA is TGCAGCGTTGCTCAGGGGGCAGGAGGATATGGCTACACCTTC. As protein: CSVAQGAGGYGYTF. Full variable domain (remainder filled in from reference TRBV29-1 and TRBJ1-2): SAVISQKPSRDICQRGTSLTIQCQVDSQVTMMFWYRQQPGQSLTLIATANQGSEATYESGFVIDKFPISRPNLTFSTLTVSNMSPEDSSIYLCSVAQGAGGYGYTFGSGTRLTVV.

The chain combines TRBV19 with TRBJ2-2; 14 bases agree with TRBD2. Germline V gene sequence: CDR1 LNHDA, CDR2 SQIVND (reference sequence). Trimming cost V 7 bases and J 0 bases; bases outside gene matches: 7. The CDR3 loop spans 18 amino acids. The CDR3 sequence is CASTGTSGSPPNTGELFF. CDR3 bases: TGTGCCAGTACCGGGACTAGCGGGAGCCCCCCGAACACCGGGGAGCTGTTTTTT.

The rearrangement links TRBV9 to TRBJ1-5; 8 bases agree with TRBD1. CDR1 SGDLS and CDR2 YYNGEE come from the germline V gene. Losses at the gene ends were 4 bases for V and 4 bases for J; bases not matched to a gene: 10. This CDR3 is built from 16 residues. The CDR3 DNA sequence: TGTGCCAGCAGCTCTGGGACAGGAGGAGGAAATCAGCCCCAGCATTTT. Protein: CASSSGTGGGNQPQHF. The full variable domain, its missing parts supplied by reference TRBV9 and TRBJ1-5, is DSGVTQTPKHLITATGQRVTLRCSPRSGDLSVYWYQQSLDQGLQFLIQYYNGEERAKGNILERFSAQQFPDLHSELNLSSLELGDSALYFCASSSGTGGGNQPQHFGDGTRLSIL.

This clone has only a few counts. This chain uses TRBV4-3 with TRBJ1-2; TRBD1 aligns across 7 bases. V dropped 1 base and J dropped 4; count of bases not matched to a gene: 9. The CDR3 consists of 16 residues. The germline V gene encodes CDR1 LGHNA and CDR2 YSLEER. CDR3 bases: TGCGCCAGCAGCCAAGGCCCAGGGGGTGGGAGCTATGGCTACACCTTC. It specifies CASSQGPGGGSYGYTF.

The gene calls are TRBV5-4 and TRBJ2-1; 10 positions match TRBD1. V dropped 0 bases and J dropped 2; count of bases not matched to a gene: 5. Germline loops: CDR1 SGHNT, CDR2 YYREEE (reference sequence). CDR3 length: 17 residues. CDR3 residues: CASSLGDRGATYNEQFF. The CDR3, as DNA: TGTGCCAGCAGCTTGGGGGACAGGGGAGCAACCTACAATGAGCAGTTCTTC. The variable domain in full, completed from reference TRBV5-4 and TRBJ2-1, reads ETGVTQSPTHLIKTRGQQVTLRCSSQSGHNTVSWYQQALGQGPQFIFQYYREEENGRGNFPPRFSGLQFPNYSSELNVNALELDDSALYLCASSLGDRGATYNEQFFGPGTRLTVL.

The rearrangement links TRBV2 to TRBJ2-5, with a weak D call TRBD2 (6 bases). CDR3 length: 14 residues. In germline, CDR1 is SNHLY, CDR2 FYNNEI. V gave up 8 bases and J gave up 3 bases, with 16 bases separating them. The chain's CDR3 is CASSPYSGEETQYF. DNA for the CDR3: TGTGCCAGCTCCCCGTATTCGGGAGAAGAGACCCAGTACTTC.

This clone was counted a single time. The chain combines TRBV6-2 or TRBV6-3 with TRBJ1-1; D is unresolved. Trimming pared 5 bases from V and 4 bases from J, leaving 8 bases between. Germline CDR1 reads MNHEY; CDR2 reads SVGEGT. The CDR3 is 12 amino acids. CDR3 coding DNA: TGTGCCAGCAGTCATACAGCCACTGAAGCTTTCTTT. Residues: CASSHTATEAFF.

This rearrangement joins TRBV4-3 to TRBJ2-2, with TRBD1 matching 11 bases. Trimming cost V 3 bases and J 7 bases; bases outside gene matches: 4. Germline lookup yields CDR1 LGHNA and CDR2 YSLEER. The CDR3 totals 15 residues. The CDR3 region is CASSHGQGAVGELFF. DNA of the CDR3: TGCGCCAGCAGCCATGGACAGGGGGCAGTCGGGGAGCTGTTTTTT.